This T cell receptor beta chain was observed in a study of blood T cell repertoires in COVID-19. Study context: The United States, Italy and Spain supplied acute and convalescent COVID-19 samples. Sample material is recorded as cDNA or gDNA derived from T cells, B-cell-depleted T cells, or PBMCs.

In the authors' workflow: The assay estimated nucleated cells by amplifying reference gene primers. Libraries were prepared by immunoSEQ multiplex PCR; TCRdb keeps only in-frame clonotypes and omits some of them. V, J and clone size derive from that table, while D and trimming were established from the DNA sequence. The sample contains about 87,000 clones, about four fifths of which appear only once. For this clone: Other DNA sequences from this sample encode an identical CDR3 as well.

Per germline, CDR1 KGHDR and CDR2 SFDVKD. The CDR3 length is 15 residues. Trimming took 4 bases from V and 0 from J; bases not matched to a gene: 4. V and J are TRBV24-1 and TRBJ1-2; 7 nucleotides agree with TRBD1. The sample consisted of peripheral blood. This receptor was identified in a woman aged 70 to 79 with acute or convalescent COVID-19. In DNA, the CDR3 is TGTGCCACCAGTGACTCGGACAGGCCTAACTATGGCTACACCTTC. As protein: CATSDSDRPNYGYTF.